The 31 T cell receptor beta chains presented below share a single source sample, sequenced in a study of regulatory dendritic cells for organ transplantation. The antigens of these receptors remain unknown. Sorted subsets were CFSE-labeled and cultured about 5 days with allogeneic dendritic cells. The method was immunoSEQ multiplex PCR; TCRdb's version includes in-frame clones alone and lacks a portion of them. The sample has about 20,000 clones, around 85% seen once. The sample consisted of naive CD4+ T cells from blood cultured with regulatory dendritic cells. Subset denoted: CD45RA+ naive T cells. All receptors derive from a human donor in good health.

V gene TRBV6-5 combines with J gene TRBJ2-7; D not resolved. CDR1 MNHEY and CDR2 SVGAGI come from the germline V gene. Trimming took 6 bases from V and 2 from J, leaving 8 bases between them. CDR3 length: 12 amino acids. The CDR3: CASSLGTYEQYF. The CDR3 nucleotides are TGTGCCAGCAGCCTGGGGACCTACGAGCAGTACTTC.

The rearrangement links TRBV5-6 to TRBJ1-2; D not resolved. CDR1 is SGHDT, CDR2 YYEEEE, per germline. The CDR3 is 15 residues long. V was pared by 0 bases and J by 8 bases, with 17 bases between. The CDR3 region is CASSLEPDAVGGYTF. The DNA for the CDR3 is TGTGCCAGCAGCTTGGAGCCGGACGCTGTTGGCGGCTACACCTTC.

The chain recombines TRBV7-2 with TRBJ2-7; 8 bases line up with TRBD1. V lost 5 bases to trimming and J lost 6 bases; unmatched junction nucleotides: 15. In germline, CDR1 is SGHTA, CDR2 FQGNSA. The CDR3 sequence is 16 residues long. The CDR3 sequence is CASSRMRTGLGGEQYF. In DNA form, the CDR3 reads TGTGCCAGCAGCCGAATGAGGACAGGGTTAGGTGGCGAGCAGTACTTC. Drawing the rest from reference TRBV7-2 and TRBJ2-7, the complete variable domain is GAGVSQSPSNKVTEKGKDVELRCDPISGHTALYWYRQSLGQGLEFLIYFQGNSAPDKSGLPSDRFSAERTGGSVSTLTIQRTQQEDSAVYLCASSRMRTGLGGEQYFGPGTRLTVT.

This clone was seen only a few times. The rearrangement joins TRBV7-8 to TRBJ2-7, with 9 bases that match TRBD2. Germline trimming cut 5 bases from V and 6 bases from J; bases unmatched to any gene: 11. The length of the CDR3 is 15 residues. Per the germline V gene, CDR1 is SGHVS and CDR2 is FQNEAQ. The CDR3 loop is CASSPALAGAGEQYF. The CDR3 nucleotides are TGTGCCAGCAGCCCGGCTTTAGCGGGGGCGGGCGAGCAGTACTTC.

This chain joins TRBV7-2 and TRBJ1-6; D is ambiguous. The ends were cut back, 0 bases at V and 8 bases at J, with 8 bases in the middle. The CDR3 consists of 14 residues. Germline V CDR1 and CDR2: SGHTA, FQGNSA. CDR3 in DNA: TGTGCCAGCAGCTTAGCTGACGGGGATTCACCCCTCCACTTT. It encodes CASSLADGDSPLHF.

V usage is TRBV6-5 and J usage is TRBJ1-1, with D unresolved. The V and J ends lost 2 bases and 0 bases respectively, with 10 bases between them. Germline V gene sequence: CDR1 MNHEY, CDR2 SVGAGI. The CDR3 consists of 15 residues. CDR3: CASSYVTSLNTEAFF. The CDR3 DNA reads TGTGCCAGCAGTTACGTGACCTCTTTGAACACTGAAGCTTTCTTT.

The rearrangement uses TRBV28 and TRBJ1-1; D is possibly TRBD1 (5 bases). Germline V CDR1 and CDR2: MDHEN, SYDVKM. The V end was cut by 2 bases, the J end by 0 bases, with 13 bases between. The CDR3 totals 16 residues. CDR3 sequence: CASSLEPGLMNTEAFF. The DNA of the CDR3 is TGTGCCAGCAGTTTAGAGCCGGGACTGATGAACACTGAAGCTTTCTTT. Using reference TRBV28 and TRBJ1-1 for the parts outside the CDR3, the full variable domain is DVKVTQSSRYLVKRTGEKVFLECVQDMDHENMFWYRQDPGLGLRLIYFSYDVKMKEKGDIPEGYSVSREKKERFSLILESASTNQTSMYLCASSLEPGLMNTEAFFGQGTRLTVV.

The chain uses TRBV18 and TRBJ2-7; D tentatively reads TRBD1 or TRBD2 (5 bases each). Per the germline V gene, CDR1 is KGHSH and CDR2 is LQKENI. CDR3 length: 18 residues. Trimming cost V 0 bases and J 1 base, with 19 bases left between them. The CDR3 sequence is CASSPPSLPGTVSYEQYF. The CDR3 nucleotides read TGTGCCAGCTCACCACCATCTCTTCCGGGGACCGTTTCCTACGAGCAGTACTTC.

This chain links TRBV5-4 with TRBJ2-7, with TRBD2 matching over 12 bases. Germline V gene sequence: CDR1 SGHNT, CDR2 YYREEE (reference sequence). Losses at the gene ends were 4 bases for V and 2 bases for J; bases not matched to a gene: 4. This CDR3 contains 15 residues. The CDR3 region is CASSPWTSGTYEQYF. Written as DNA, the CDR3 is TGTGCCAGCAGCCCCTGGACTAGCGGGACCTACGAGCAGTACTTC.

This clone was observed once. As DNA, the CDR3 is TGCGCCAGCAGCTTTCGAATGCGGGAGTGGGGATACAATGAGCAGTTCTTC. This translates into CASSFRMREWGYNEQFF. This sequence joins TRBV5-1 and TRBJ2-1, with 7 bases lining up with TRBD2. The V segment lost 2 bases and the J segment 4 bases; nucleotides outside the gene matches: 12. The CDR3 covers 17 residues. CDR1 is SGHRS and CDR2 is YFSETQ in the germline V gene.

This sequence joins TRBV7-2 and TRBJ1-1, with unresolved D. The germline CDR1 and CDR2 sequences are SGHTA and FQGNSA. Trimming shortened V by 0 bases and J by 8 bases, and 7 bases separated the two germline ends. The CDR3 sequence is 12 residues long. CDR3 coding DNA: TGTGCCAGCAGCTTAGCGGCCAGGGAAGCTTTCTTT. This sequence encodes CASSLAAREAFF.

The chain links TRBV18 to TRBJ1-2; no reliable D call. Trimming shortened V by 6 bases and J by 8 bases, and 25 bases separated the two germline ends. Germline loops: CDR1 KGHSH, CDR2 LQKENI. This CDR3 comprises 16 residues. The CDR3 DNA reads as TGTGCCAGCTCCCAACAGCCGGATGTCGGACGCGCCGGCTACACCTTC. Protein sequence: CASSQQPDVGRAGYTF.

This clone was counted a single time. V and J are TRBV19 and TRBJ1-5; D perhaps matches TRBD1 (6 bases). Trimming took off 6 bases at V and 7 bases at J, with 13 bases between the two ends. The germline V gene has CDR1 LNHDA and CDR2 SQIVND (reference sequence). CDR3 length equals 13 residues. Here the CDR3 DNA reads TGTGCCAGTAGGGACACAGGGTTACAGCCCCAGCATTTT. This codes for CASRDTGLQPQHF.

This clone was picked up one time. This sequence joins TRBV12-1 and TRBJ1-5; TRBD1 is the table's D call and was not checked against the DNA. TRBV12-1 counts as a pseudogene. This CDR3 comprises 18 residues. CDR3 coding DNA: TGTGCCAGCAGCTTCGCCGGACAGGGGGCAGTTAGCAATCAGCCCCAGCATTTT. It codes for CASSFAGQGAVSNQPQHF.

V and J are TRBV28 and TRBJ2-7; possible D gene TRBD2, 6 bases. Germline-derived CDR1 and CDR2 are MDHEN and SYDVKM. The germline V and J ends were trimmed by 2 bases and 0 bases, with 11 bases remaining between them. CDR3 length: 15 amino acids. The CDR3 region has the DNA TGTGCCAGCAGTTTAGGGAGGACCTCCTCCTACGAGCAGTACTTC. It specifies CASSLGRTSSYEQYF.

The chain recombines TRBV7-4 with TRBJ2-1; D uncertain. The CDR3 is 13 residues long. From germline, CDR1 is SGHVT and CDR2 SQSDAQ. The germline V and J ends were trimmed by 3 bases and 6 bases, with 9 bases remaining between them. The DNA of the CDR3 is TGTGCCAGCAGCTTCGCTATTCCCAATGAGCAGTTCTTC. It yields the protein CASSFAIPNEQFF.

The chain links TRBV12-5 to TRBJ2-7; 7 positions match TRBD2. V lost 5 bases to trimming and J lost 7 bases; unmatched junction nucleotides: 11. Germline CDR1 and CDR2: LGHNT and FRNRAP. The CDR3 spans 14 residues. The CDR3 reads CASGPRGESGEQYF. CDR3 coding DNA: TGTGCTAGTGGTCCCCGGGGGGAATCAGGGGAGCAGTACTTC.

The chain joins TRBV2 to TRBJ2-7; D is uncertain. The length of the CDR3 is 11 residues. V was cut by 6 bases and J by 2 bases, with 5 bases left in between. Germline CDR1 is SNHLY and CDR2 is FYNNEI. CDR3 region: CASRPAYEQYF. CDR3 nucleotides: TGTGCCAGCAGGCCAGCCTACGAGCAGTACTTC. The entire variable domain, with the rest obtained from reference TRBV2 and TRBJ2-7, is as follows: EPEVTQTPSHQVTQMGQEVILRCVPISNHLYFYWYRQILGQKVEFLVSFYNNEISEKSEIFDDQFSVERPDGSNFTLKIRSTKLEDSAMYFCASRPAYEQYFGPGTRLTVT.

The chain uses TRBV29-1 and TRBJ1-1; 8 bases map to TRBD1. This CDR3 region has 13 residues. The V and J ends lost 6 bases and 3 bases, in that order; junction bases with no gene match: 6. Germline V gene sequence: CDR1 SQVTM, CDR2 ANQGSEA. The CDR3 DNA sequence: TGCAGCGTGGCTCACAGGGGGTACACTGAAGCTTTCTTT. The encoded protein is CSVAHRGYTEAFF.

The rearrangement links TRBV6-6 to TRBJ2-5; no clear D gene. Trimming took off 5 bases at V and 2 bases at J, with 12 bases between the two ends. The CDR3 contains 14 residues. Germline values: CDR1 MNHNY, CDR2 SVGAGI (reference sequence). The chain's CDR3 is CASSPSVGQETQYF. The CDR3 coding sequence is TGTGCCAGCAGTCCTTCGGTGGGGCAAGAGACCCAGTACTTC.

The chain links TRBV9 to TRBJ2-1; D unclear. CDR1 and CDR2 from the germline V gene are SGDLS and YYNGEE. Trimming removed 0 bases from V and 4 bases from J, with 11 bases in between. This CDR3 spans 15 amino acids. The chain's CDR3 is CASSVVPGSYNEQFF. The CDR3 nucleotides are TGTGCCAGCAGCGTAGTACCGGGCAGTTACAATGAGCAGTTCTTC.

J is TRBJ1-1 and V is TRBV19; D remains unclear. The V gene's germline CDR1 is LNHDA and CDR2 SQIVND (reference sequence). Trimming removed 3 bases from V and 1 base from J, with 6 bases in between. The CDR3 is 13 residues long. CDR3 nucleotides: TGTGCCAGTAGTATTAGGGAGAACACTGAAGCTTTCTTT. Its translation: CASSIRENTEAFF.

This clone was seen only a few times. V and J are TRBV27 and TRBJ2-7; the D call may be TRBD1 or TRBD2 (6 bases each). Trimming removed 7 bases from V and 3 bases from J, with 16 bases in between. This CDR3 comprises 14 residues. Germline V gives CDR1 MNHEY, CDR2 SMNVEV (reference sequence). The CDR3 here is CASKRGTVNYEQYF. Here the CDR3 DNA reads TGTGCCAGCAAAAGGGGGACTGTCAACTACGAGCAGTACTTC.

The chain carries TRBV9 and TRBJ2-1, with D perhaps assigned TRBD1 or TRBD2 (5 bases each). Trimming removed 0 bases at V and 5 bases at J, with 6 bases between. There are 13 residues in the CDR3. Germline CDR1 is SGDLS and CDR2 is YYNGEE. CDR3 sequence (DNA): TGTGCCAGCAGCGTAGGAGGGGACAATGAGCAGTTCTTC. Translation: CASSVGGDNEQFF.

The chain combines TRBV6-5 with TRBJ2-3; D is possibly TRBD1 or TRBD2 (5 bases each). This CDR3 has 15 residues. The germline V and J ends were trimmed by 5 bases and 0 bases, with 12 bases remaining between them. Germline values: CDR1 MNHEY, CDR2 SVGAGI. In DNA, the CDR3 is TGTGCCAGCAGTCGGGACGGCTCTAGCACAGATACGCAGTATTTT. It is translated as CASSRDGSSTDTQYF.

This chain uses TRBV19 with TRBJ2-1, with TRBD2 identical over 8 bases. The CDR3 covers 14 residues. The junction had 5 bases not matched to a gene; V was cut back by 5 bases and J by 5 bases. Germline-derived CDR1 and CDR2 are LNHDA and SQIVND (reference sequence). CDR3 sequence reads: CASSFERGHNEQFF. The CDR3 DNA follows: TGTGCCAGTAGTTTCGAGCGGGGGCACAATGAGCAGTTCTTC.

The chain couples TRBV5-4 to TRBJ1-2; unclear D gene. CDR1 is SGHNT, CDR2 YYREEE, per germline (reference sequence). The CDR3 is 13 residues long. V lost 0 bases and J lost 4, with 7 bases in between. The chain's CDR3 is CASSLAAAYGYTF. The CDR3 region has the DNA TGTGCCAGCAGCTTGGCGGCAGCCTATGGCTACACCTTC.

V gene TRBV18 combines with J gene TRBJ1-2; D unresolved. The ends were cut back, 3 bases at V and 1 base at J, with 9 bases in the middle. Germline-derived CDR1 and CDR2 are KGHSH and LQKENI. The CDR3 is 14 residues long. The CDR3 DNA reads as TGTGCCAGCTCACCGAACGAGGGTAACTATGGCTACACCTTC. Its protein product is CASSPNEGNYGYTF.

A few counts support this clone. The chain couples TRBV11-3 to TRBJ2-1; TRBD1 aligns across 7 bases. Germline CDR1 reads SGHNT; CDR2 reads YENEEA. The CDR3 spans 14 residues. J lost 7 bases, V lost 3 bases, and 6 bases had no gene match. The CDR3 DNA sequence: TGTGCCAGCAGCTTGACAGGGTTGATAAATGAGCAGTTCTTC. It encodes CASSLTGLINEQFF.

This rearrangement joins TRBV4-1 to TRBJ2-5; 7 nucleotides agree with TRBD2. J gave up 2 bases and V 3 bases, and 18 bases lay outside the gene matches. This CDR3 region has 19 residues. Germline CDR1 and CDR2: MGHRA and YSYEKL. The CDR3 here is CASSHLVGGSRADQETQYF. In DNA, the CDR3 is TGCGCCAGCAGCCATCTCGTCGGCGGGAGCAGGGCCGATCAAGAGACCCAGTACTTC.

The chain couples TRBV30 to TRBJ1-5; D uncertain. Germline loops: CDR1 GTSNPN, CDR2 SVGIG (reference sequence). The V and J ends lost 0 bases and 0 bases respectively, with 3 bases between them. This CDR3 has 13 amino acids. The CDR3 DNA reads TGTGCCTGGAGTGTCGGTAGCAATCAGCCCCAGCATTTT. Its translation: CAWSVGSNQPQHF.